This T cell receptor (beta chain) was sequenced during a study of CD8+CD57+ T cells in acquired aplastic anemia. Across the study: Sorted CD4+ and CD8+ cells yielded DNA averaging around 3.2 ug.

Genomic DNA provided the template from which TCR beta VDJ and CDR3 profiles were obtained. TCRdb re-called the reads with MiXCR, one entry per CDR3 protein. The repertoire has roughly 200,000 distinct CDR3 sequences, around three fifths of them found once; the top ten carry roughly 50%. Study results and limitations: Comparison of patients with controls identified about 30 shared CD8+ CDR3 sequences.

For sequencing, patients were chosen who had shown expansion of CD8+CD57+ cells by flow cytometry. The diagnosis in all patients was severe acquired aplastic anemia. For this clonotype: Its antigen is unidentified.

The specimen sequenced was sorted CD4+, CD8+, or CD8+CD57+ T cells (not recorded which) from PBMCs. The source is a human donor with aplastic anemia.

This chain's CDR3 is CSARVDQRGARYNEQFF. For the CDR3, the DNA is TGCAGTGCTAGAGTAGACCAGCGGGGGGCGAGGTACAATGAGCAGTTCTTC. V usage is TRBV20-1 and J usage is TRBJ2-1; 9 bases are a match to TRBD2. The CDR3 has 17 amino acids. Per germline, CDR1 DFQATT and CDR2 SNEGSKA (reference sequence). The junction had 11 bases not matched to a gene; V was cut back by 1 base and J by 4 bases.